These 9 T cell receptor beta chains originate from one sample sequenced in a study of neurological immune-mediated disorders. TCRdb re-called the 5' RACE reads through MiXCR, storing one row per CDR3 protein. The sample records 81,000 or so distinct CDR3 sequences, roughly 4.7% being singletons. Input material: PBMCs. These TCRs come from a woman aged 25 to 39 with multiple sclerosis.

A note on this clonotype: This may be a read error, as it is one base from a much larger clone. The chain uses TRBV10-3 and TRBJ2-7; D unresolved. This CDR3 comprises 13 residues. CDR1 is ENHRY, CDR2 SYGVKD, per germline. CDR3 loop: CAISPSDPYVQYF. The CDR3 nucleotides are TGTGCCATCAGTCCCTCGGACCCCTACGTGCAGTACTTC.

In its sample, this clonotype was seen many times. The chain links TRBV20-1 to TRBJ1-1; 10 bases match TRBD1. Germline CDR1 DFQATT, CDR2 SNEGSKA (reference sequence). Trimming at V came to 0 bases and at J to 7 bases, leaving 17 bases not matched to a gene. The CDR3 extends over 18 amino acids. CDR3 DNA sequence: TGCAGTGCTAGAGATCAGGGATACCGACAGGGGGCGGCCGGTGAAGCTTTCTTT. Its translation is CSARDQGYRQGAAGEAFF.

This clonotype has at least ten counts. At one of its ends the junction is not consistent with the germline gene, which may arise from a read error. The rearrangement uses TRBV27 and TRBJ2-7; D possibly matches TRBD1 or TRBD2 (5 bases each). This CDR3 is 12 amino acids long. The V gene's germline CDR1 is MNHEY and CDR2 SMNVEV (reference sequence). Written as DNA, the CDR3 is TGTGCCAGCAGTCCTCACGATGGGACCAGGACCTTC. This translates into CASSPHDGTRTF.

This clonotype was picked up many times. This chain uses TRBV5-1 with TRBJ2-7; no clear D. Germline CDR1 SGHRS, CDR2 YFSETQ. The V end was cut by 0 bases, the J end by 2 bases, with 6 bases between. The CDR3 totals 13 residues. The CDR3 spells CASSLDPTYEQYF. The CDR3 bases are TGCGCCAGCAGCTTGGACCCAACCTACGAGCAGTACTTC.

This clonotype was seen ten or more times. The chain is built from TRBV29-1 and TRBJ1-1, with a weak D call TRBD1 (5 bases). CDR1 and CDR2 (germline): SQVTM, ANQGSEA. This CDR3 is built from 12 residues. Trimming took off 1 base at V and 9 bases at J, with 12 bases between the two ends. The CDR3 DNA reads TGCAGCGTTGAAGTACGACAGTCCCAAGCTTTCTTT. The encoded protein is CSVEVRQSQAFF.

The rearrangement joins TRBV20-1 to TRBJ2-3, with 12 bases lining up with TRBD2. Trimming removed 5 bases from V and 2 bases from J; junction bases left unmatched: 5. The germline V gene encodes CDR1 DFQATT and CDR2 SNEGSKA (reference sequence). The CDR3 is made up of 15 amino acids. The CDR3 sequence: CSAPGLAGPTDTQYF. CDR3 in DNA: TGCAGTGCTCCCGGACTAGCGGGGCCCACAGATACGCAGTATTTT.

This clonotype was recorded at least ten times. This rearrangement joins TRBV9 to TRBJ2-3; 7 bases fit TRBD2. J was trimmed by 10 bases and V by 0 bases; bases with no gene match: 5. Looked up from germline, CDR1 is SGDLS and CDR2 is YYNGEE. The CDR3 sequence is 13 residues long. The CDR3 spells CASSVDQREAQYF. The DNA of the CDR3 is TGTGCCAGCAGCGTAGACCAGCGGGAAGCGCAGTATTTT.

This clonotype was observed many times. The chain uses TRBV28 and TRBJ2-7, with TRBD1 matching over 8 bases. The CDR3 length is 16 residues. V lost 4 bases and J lost 0; bases outside the gene matches: 8. Looked up from germline, CDR1 is MDHEN and CDR2 is SYDVKM. CDR3 in DNA: TGTGCCAGCAGTTCCGGGACAGGAGTCTTCTCCTACGAGCAGTACGTC. Its translation is CASSSGTGVFSYEQYV.

V and J are TRBV11-2 and TRBJ2-3; tentative D call: TRBD2 (5 bases). Looked up from germline, CDR1 is SGHAT and CDR2 is FQNNGV. This CDR3 contains 17 residues. V lost 3 bases and J 3 bases, leaving 19 bases between the germline ends. CDR3 sequence (DNA): TGTGCCAGCAGCTTCGTCCGGCCCGGGGTCCAGACAGATACGCAGTATTTT. Its protein product is CASSFVRPGVQTDTQYF.